This TCR beta chain was captured by sequencing in a study of CD8 T cells in Susac syndrome. The ends were cut back, 3 bases at V and 5 bases at J, with 7 bases in the middle. Germline CDR1 reads LNHNV; CDR2 reads YYDKDF (reference sequence). This CDR3 contains 13 residues. This clonotype was seen only a few times. CD8+ and CD4+ T cells from blood underwent TCR beta sequencing. Patients with stable or active relapsing-remitting disease, all of them treatment-naive, made up the multiple sclerosis controls. Both CD4+ and CD8+ T cells were negatively isolated, and TEMRA cells underwent FACS enrichment. RNA totalling roughly 0.5 to 1 ug underwent reverse transcription with random hexamers. Across 54 Vbeta and 13 Jbeta, TCR beta CDR3 was amplified with immunoSEQ multiplex PCR. Via MiXCR, TCRdb re-called the immunoSEQ multiplex PCR reads, giving one row per CDR3 protein. The sample lists about 180,000 distinct CDR3 sequences; about 94% were seen once.

The rearrangement links TRBV15 to TRBJ2-2; D is possibly TRBD2 (5 bases). Material: CD4+ T cells from PBMCs. The source is a human donor with multiple sclerosis. In DNA form, the CDR3 reads TGTGCCACCAGCAGTCGAGGGACCGGGGAGCTGTTTTTT. It is translated as CATSSRGTGELFF.